The TCR beta chain under discussion was sequenced for a study of T-cell reconstitution after alpha-beta-depleted transplantation in children. Preparation of the TCRbeta library involved a method that used unique molecular identifiers. TCRdb reprocessed the PCR reads with MiXCR, giving one entry per CDR3 protein. Of 600,000 to 700,000 distinct CDR3 sequences listed, 16% are singletons. Ten or more counts support this clonotype. Trimming shortened V by 0 bases and J by 5 bases, and 11 bases separated the two germline ends. Germline CDR1 and CDR2: SGHKS and YYEKEE (reference sequence). This CDR3 spans 14 amino acids.

The specimen comprised PBMCs from the stem cell graft donor, sampled from the stem cell graft. The receptor was isolated from a human donor who donated a stem cell graft to a child with acute myeloid leukemia. This chain uses TRBV5-5 with TRBJ2-5; no definite D call. The CDR3 nucleotides are TGTGCCAGCAGCTTGGGTGCTACCGAGGAGACCCAGTACTTC. Protein sequence: CASSLGATEETQYF.